Reported below is one TCR beta chain. Produced via immunoSEQ multiplex PCR; TCRdb's table is partial and in-frame only. The sample shows fewer than 70,000 clones, roughly 86% of them seen only once. These data come from a study of technical replicates of blood from several donors. The V end was cut by 6 bases, the J end by 7 bases, with 7 bases between. Germline loops: CDR1 MNHEY, CDR2 SMNVEV (reference sequence). The CDR3 is 11 residues long. The chain carries TRBV27 and TRBJ2-1, with a possible D match to TRBD1 (6 bases). The specimen was PBMCs. The sequence derives from a human donor in good health. Some clones in this sample may be carry-over from other donors' samples. This CDR3 reads CASSTGNEQFF. For the CDR3, the DNA is TGTGCCAGCAGCACAGGGAATGAGCAGTTCTTC.